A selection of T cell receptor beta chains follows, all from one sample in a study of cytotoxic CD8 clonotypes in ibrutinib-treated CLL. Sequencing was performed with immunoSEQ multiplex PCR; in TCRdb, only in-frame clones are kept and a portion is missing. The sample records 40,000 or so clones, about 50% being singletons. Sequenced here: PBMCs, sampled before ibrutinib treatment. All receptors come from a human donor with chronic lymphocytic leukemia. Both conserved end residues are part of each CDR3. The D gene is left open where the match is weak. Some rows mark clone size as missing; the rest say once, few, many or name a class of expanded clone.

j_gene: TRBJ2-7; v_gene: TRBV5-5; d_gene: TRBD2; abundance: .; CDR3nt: TGTGCCAGCAGCGCGGTCGGTGGTGGCGGGAGCTACGAGCAGTACTTC; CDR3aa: CASSAVGGGGSYEQYF
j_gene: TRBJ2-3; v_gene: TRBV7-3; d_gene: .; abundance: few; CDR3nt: TGTGCCAGCAGCTTAAACAAGGGGGGGAGCACAGATACGCAGTATTTT; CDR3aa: CASSLNKGGSTDTQYF
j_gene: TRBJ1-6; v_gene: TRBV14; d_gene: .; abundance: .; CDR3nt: TGTGCCAGCAGCCCTTTATTAAGTTCACCCCTCCACTTT; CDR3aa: CASSPLLSSPLHF
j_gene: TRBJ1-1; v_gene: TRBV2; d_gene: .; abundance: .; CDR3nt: TGTGCCAGCAGCGAAAGGGGGGATAACACTGAAGCTTTCTTT; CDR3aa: CASSERGDNTEAFF
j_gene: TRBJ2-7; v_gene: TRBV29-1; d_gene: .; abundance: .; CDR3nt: TGCAGCGTTGAACTTTCGGCGGTGGCCTCCTACGAGCAGTACTTC; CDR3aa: CSVELSAVASYEQYF
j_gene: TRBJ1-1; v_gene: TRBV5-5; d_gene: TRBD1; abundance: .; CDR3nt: TGTGCCAGCCGGTACAGGGGAAATACTGAAGCTTTCTTT; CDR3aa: CASRYRGNTEAFF
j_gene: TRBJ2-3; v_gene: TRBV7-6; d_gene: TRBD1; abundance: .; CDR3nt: TGTGCCAGCAGCTCGACAGGGGGGAACACAGATACGCAGTATTTT; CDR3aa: CASSSTGGNTDTQYF
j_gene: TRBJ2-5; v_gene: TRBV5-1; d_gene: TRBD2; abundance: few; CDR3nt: TGCGCCAGCAGCTTGGCTCTAGCGGGGACACAAGAGACCCAGTACTTC; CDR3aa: CASSLALAGTQETQYF
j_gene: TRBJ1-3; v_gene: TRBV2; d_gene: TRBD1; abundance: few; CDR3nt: TGTGCCAGCAGTCCCGGACAGGGGAGGATGTACACCATATATTTT; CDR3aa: CASSPGQGRMYTIYF
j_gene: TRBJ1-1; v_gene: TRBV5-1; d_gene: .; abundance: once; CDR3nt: TGCGCCAGCAGCGCTCGACAGAGCTTGGGTGAAGCTTTCTTT; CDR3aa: CASSARQSLGEAFF
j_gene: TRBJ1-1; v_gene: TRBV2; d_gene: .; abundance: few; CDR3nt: TGTGCCAGCATAAAGGTTTCGAGCACTGAAGCTTTCTTT; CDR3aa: CASIKVSSTEAFF
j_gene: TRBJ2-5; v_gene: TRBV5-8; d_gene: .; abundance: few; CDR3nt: TGTGCCAGCAGCTTCTACAGCAATCAGCGCGGGAAGACCCAGTACTTC; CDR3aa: CASSFYSNQRGKTQYF
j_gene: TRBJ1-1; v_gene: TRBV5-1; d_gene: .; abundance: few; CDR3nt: TGCGCCAGCAGCTTGGCCGGGAGGGGGGCAATTGAAGCTTTCTTT; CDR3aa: CASSLAGRGAIEAFF
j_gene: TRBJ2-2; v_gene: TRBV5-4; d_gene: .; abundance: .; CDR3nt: TGTGCCAGCAGCTTGACCAGCGCGAACACCGGGGAGCTGTTTTTT; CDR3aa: CASSLTSANTGELFF
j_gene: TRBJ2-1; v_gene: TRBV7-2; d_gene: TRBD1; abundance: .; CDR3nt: TGTGCCAGCAACCTACATCAAGGGGGCGGGCGGTATGAGCAGTTCTTC; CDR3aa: CASNLHQGGGRYEQFF
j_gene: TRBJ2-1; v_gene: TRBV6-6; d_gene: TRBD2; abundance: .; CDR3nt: TGTGCCAGCAGTTACTTAGCGGGGGCCTACAATGAGCAGTTCTTC; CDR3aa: CASSYLAGAYNEQFF
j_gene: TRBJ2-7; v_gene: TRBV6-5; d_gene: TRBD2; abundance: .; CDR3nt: TGTGCCAGCGGGACTAGCGGTTTCTACGAGCAGTACTTC; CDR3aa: CASGTSGFYEQYF
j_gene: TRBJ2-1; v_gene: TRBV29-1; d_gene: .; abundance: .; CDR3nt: TGCAGCGTTGAGCGGGGCGCGGGGCAGTTCTTC; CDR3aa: CSVERGAGQFF